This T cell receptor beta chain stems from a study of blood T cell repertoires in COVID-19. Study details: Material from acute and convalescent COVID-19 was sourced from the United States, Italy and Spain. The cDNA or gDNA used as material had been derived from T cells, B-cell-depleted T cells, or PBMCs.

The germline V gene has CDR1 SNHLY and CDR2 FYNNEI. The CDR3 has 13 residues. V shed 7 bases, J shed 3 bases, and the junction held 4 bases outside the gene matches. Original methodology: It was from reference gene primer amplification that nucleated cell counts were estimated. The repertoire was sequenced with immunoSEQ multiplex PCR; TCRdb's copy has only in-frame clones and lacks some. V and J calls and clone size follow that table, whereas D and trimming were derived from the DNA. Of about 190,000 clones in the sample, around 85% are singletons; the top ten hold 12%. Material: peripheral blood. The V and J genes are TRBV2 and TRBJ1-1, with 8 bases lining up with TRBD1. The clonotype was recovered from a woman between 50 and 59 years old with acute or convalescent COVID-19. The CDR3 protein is CASNGQGYTEAFF. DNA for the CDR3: TGTGCCAGCAATGGACAGGGATACACTGAAGCTTTCTTT.